This T cell receptor (beta chain) emerged from a study of molecular identifiers for immune sequencing clone quantification. Trimming took off 8 bases at V and 4 bases at J, with 15 bases between the two ends. Germline V gene lookup returns CDR1 DFQATT and CDR2 SNEGSKA (reference sequence). The CDR3 totals 12 residues. Researchers sorted naive CD8 T cells as cells that were CD8+CD4-CCR7+CD45RA+. Bulk TCR library preparation followed previously described methods with listed TCR primers. TCRdb used MiXCR to reprocess the PCR reads, holding one entry per CDR3 protein. The top ten hold 0.6% to 0.9% of the sample, which has some 590,000 distinct CDR3 sequences, 25% seen once. This clonotype was counted many times.

Source material: naive CD8+ T cells from blood, with Jurkat cell RNA spiked in. Stated subset: FACS-sorted CD8+CD4-CCR7+CD45RA+ naive T cells. This sequence was found in a human donor in good health. Some libraries in this study had Jurkat cell RNA spiked in. The rearrangement joins TRBV20-1 to TRBJ2-7; D might be TRBD1 (5 bases). CDR3 in amino acids: CSTKGQLYEQYF. CDR3 nucleotides: TGCAGTACCAAAGGACAACTTTACGAGCAGTACTTC.